The source of this T cell receptor (beta chain) is a study of cytomegalovirus exposure and HLA in healthy donors. With 60 Vbeta and 13 Jbeta primers, the PCR was carried out. Clones were read by immunoSEQ multiplex PCR, and TCRdb kept only the in-frame ones, dropping some. The sample has about 250,000 clones, roughly 85% seen once. V was shortened by 1 base and J by 4 bases, with 13 bases between the two germline ends. The CDR3 runs to 16 residues. Germline values: CDR1 MGHRA, CDR2 YSYEKL. Sequences were obtained from PBMCs. The receptor's source is a girl aged 2 to 9 in good health and CMV-seronegative. The chain couples TRBV4-1 to TRBJ1-4; the D is unclear. The CDR3 DNA is TGCGCCAGCAGCCAAGCCTTCGGGAAATATAATGAAAAACTGTTTTTT. Translation gives CASSQAFGKYNEKLFF.